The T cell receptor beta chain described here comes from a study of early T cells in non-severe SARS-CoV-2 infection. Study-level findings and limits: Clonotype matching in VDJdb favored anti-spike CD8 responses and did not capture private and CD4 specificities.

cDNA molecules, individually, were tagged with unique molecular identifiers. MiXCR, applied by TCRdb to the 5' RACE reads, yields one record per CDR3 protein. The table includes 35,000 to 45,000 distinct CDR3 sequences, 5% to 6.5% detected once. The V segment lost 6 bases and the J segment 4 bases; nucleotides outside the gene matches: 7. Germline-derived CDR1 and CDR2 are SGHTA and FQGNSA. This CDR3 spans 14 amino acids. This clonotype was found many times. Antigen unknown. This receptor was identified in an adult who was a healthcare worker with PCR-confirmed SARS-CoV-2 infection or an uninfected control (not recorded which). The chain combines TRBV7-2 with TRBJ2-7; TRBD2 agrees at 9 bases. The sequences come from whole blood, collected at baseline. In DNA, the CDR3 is TGTGCCAGCAGAAAACCCACTAGCGGGTACGAGCAGTACTTC. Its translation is CASRKPTSGYEQYF.